The T cell receptor beta chain described here comes from a study of T-cell memory formation after mild COVID-19. Overall study findings and caveats: Clones contracting across day 15 to 85 had a balanced CD4/CD8 profile; later expanding clones leaned CD4+.

Of note for this clonotype: No antigen is known for it.

Trimming removed 6 bases from V and 3 bases from J; junction bases left unmatched: 6. The CDR3 is 13 amino acids. Germline V gives CDR1 SQVTM, CDR2 ANQGSEA. Using its own MiXCR run on the 5' RACE reads, TCRdb lists one record per CDR3 protein. The sample has roughly 350,000 distinct CDR3 sequences; around 30% are singletons. Sequenced: PBMCs or a T cell subset sorted from them (not recorded which). The TCR comes from an adult woman who had mild COVID-19 (a few samples of this study predate the infection). Cell type and time point are not known. The rearrangement links TRBV29-1 to TRBJ1-2; 8 nucleotides match TRBD1. Written as DNA, the CDR3 is TGCAGCGTGACCGTGACAGGGGACTATGGCTACACCTTC. Protein: CSVTVTGDYGYTF.